This T cell receptor beta chain was profiled in a study of beta chain features in type 1 diabetes. Study-level findings and limits: Diminished insertions and augmented deletions at VDJ junctions characterized type 1 diabetes patients. cDNA-based sequencing might over-represent cells highly expressing TCR.

The CDR3 is made up of 16 amino acids. With regard to this clone: Its antigen is undetermined.

TCRB transcripts that were expressed got sequenced, as all of the isolated RNA had been reverse transcribed. TCRdb keeps only in-frame clones here, not all; method: immunoSEQ multiplex PCR. The table has 40,000 to 45,000 clones, 49% seen once. The single heparinised draw taken from each donor contained about 110 mL of blood on average. The sequence came from a woman under 30 in good health. Input material: central memory CD4+ T cells from blood. This chain joins TRBV21-1 and TRBJ2-7; the D call of TRBD2 is as the table states it, not checked on the DNA. TRBV21-1 is labeled a pseudogene. DNA for the CDR3: TGTGCCAGCAGCAAATCCCGGGGGGGGCTCGATATGGAGCAGTACTTC. Translation gives CASSKSRGGLDMEQYF.